Sequencing of this T cell receptor (beta chain) was carried out in a study of type 1 regulatory T cells. Turning to the study itself: An in vitro protocol generated T-allo10, a Tr1-enriched, alloantigen-specific CD4 T cell product.

Findings and limits, study-wide: Type 1 regulatory T cells had a more restricted TCR repertoire than non-type 1 regulatory T cells.

Germline V gene data show CDR1 as SGHTA and CDR2 as FQGNSA. The CDR3 runs 16 residues. V shed 4 bases, J shed 2 bases, and the junction held 7 bases outside the gene matches. Regarding this clonotype: The antigen is not known.

Via MiXCR, TCRdb re-called the reads, giving one row per CDR3 protein. The sample has about 62,000 distinct CDR3 sequences, approximately 60% seen once; the top ten hold less than 2%. Sequences were obtained from cultured non-Tr1 T cells, either the whole culture or a sorted T cell fraction (not recorded which). The sequence came from a human donor in good health. V usage is TRBV7-2 and J usage is TRBJ2-7; TRBD2 aligns across 11 bases. The CDR3 bases are TGTGCCAGCAGCTCCCCCGGGACTAGCGGTGCCTACGAGCAGTACTTC. It specifies CASSSPGTSGAYEQYF. The variable domain in full, with the rest retrieved from reference TRBV7-2 and TRBJ2-7, is GAGVSQSPSNKVTEKGKDVELRCDPISGHTALYWYRQSLGQGLEFLIYFQGNSAPDKSGLPSDRFSAERTGGSVSTLTIQRTQQEDSAVYLCASSSPGTSGAYEQYFGPGTRLTVT.